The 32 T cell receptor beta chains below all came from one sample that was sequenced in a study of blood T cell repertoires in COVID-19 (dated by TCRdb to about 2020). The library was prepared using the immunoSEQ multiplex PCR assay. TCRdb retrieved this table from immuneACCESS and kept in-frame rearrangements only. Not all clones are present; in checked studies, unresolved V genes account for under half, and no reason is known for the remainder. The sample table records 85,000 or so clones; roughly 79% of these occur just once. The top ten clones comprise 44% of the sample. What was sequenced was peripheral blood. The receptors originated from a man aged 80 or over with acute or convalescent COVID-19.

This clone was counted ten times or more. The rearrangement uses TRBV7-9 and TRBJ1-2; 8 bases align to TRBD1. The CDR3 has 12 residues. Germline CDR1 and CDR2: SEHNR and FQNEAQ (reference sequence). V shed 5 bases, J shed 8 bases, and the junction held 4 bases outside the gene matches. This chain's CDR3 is CASSVGQGGYTF. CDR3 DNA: TGTGCCAGCAGCGTAGGACAGGGCGGCTACACCTTC. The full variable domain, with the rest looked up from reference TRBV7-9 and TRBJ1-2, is DTGVSQNPRHKITKRGQNVTFRCDPISEHNRLYWYRQTLGQGPEFLTYFQNEAQLEKSRLLSDRFSAERPKGSFSTLEIQRTEQGDSAMYLCASSVGQGGYTFGSGTRLTVV.

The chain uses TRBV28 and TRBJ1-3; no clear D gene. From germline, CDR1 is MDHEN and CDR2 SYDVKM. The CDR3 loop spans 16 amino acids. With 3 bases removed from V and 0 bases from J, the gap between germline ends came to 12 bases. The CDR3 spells CASSFSFSSSGNTIYF. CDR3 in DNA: TGTGCCAGCAGTTTTTCATTCTCGAGCTCTGGAAACACCATATATTTT.

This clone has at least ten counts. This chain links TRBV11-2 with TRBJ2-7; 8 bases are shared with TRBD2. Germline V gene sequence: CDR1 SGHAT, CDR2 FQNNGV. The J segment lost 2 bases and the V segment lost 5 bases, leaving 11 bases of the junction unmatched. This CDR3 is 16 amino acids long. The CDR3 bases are TGTGCCAGCAGCGCTCAAACCGGGACTAGTCCCTACGAGCAGTACTTC. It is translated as CASSAQTGTSPYEQYF.

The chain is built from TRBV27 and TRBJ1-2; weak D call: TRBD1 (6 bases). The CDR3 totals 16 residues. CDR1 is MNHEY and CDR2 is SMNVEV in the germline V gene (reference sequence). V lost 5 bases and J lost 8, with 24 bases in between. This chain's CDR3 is CASSKGGGPLLRGYTF. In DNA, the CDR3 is TGTGCCAGCAGTAAGGGCGGGGGGCCCCTATTGCGGGGCTACACCTTC.

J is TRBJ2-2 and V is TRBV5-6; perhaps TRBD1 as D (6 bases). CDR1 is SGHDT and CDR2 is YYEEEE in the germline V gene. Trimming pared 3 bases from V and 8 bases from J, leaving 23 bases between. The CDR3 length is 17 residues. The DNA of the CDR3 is TGTGCCAGCAGCTCGCACTACAGGGAAGGTCTCTCGGGGGAGCTGTTTTTT. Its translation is CASSSHYREGLSGELFF.

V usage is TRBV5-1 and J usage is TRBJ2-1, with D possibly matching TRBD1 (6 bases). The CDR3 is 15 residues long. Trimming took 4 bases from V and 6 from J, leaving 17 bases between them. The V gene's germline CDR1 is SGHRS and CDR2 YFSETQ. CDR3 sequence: CASSIGTTTLNEQFF. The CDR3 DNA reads TGCGCCAGCAGCATCGGGACAACGACCCTCAATGAGCAGTTCTTC.

The CDR3 DNA reads as TGTGCCAGCAGGCCCATCACTAACACCGGGGAGCTGTTTTTT. This translates into CASRPITNTGELFF. J is TRBJ2-2 and V is TRBV6-5; no definite D call. CDR3 length: 14 residues. Trimming cost V 6 bases and J 2 bases, with 10 bases left between them. CDR1 and CDR2 (germline): MNHEY, SVGAGI.

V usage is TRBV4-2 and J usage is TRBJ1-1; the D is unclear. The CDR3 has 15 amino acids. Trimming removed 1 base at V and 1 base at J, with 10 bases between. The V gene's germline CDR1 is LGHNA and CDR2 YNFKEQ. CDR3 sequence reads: CASSQVGLPNTEAFF. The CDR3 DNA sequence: TGTGCCAGCAGCCAAGTCGGACTTCCGAACACTGAAGCTTTCTTT.

The CDR3 reads CASSEGRTLNTEAFF. CDR3 sequence (DNA): TGTGCCAGCAGTGAAGGCAGGACTTTGAACACTGAAGCTTTCTTT. This rearrangement joins TRBV2 to TRBJ1-1; D is undetermined. Germline V gives CDR1 SNHLY, CDR2 FYNNEI. Trimming took 1 base from V and 0 from J, leaving 9 bases between them. The CDR3 runs 15 residues.

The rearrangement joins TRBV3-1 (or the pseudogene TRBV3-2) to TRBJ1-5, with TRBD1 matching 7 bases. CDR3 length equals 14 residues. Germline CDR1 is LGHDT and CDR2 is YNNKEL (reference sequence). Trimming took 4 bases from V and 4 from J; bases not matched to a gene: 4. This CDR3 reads CASSLQGGNQPQHF. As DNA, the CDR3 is TGTGCCAGCAGCCTCCAGGGGGGAAATCAGCCCCAGCATTTT.

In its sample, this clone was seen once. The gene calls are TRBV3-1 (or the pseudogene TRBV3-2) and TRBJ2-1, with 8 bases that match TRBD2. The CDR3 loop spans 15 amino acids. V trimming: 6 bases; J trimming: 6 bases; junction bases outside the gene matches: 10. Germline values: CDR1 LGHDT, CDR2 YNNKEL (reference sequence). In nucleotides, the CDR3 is TGTGCCAGCAGACCTTCTGGACTAGCTGGCAATGAGCAGTTCTTC. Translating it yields CASRPSGLAGNEQFF.

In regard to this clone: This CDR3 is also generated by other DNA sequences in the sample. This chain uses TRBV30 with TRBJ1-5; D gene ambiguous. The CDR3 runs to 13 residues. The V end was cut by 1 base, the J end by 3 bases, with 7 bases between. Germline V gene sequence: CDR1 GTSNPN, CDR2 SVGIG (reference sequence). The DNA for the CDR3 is TGTGCCTGGAGTGGGCAGTCCAATCAGCCCCAGCATTTT. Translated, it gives CAWSGQSNQPQHF. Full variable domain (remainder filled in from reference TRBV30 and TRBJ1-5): SQTIHQWPATLVQPVGSPLSLECTVEGTSNPNLYWYRQAAGRGLQLLFYSVGIGQISSEVPQNLSASRPQDRQFILSSKKLLLSDSGFYLCAWSGQSNQPQHFGDGTRLSIL.

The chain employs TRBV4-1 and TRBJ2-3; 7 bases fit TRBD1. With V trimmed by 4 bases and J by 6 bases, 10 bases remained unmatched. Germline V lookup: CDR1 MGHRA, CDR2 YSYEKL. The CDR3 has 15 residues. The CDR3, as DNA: TGCGCCAGCAGCCGCGAGGGGACAGCCGGCGATACGCAGTATTTT. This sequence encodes CASSREGTAGDTQYF.

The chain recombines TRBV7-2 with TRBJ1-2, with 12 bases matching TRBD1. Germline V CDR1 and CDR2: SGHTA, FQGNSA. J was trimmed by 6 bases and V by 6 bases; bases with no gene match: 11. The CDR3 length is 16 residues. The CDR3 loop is CASRFRGGQGAHGYTF. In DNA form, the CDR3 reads TGTGCCAGCAGATTCAGGGGGGGACAGGGGGCGCATGGCTACACCTTC. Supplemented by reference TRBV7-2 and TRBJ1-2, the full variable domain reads GAGVSQSPSNKVTEKGKDVELRCDPISGHTALYWYRQSLGQGLEFLIYFQGNSAPDKSGLPSDRFSAERTGGSVSTLTIQRTQQEDSAVYLCASRFRGGQGAHGYTFGSGTRLTVV.

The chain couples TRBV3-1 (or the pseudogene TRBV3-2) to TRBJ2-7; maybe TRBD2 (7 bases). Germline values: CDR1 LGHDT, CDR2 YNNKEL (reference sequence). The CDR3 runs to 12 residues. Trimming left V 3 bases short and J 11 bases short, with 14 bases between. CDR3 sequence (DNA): TGTGCCAGCAGCCATGGGGAGGGGGTGAAGTACTTC. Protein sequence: CASSHGEGVKYF.

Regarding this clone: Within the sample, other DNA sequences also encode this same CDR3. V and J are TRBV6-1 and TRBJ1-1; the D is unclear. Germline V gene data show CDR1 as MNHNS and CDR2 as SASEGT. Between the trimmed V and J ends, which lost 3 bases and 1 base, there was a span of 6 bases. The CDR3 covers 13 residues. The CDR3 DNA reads TGTGCCAGCAGTGAGCGGGGGAACACTGAAGCTTTCTTT. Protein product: CASSERGNTEAFF.

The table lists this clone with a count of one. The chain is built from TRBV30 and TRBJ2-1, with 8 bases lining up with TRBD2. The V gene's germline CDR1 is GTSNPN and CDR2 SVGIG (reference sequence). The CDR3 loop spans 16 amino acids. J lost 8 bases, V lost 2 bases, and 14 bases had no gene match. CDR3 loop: CAWSRLIAGSGHEQFF. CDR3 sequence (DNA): TGTGCCTGGAGTCGTCTGATAGCGGGATCGGGACATGAGCAGTTCTTC.

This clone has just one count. In nucleotides, the CDR3 is TGTGCCAGCAGCCTCGACAGCTATTCACCCCTCCACTTT. It encodes CASSLDSYSPLHF. This sequence joins TRBV3-1 (or the pseudogene TRBV3-2) and TRBJ1-6; tentative D call: TRBD1 (5 bases). This CDR3 is built from 13 residues. Germline values: CDR1 LGHDT, CDR2 YNNKEL (reference sequence). V lost 4 bases, J lost 8 bases, and 9 bases lay in between.

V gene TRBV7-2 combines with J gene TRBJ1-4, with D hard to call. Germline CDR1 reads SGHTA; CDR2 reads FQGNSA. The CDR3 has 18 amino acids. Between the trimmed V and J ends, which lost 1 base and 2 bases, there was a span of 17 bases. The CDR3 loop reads CASSLVFLKRGTNEKLFF. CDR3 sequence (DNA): TGTGCCAGCAGCTTAGTCTTTTTGAAGCGAGGGACTAATGAAAAACTGTTTTTT.

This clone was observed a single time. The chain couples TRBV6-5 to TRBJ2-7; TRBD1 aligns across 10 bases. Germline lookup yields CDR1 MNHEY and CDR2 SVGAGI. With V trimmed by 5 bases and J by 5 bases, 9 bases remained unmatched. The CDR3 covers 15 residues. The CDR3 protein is CASSTPGQGKHEQYF. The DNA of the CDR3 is TGTGCCAGCAGTACACCGGGACAGGGGAAACACGAGCAGTACTTC.

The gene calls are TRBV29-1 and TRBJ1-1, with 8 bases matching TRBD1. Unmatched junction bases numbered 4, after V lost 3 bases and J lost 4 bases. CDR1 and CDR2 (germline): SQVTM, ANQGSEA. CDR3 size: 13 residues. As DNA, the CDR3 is TGCAGCGTTGACAGGGGGCCGGGCACTGAAGCTTTCTTT. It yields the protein CSVDRGPGTEAFF. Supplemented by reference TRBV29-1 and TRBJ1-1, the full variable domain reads SAVISQKPSRDICQRGTSLTIQCQVDSQVTMMFWYRQQPGQSLTLIATANQGSEATYESGFVIDKFPISRPNLTFSTLTVSNMSPEDSSIYLCSVDRGPGTEAFFGQGTRLTVV.

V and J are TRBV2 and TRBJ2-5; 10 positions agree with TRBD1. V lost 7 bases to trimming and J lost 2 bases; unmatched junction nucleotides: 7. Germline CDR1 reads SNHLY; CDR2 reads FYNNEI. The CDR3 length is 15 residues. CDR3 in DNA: TGTGCCAGCATCCGACAGGGGGCAAGGCAAGAGACCCAGTACTTC. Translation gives CASIRQGARQETQYF.

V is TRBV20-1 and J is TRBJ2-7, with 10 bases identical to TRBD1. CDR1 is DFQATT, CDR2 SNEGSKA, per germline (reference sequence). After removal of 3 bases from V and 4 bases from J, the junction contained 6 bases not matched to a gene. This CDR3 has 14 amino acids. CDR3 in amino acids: CSASRDRGTYEQYF. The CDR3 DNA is TGCAGTGCTAGTCGGGACAGGGGCACTTACGAGCAGTACTTC.

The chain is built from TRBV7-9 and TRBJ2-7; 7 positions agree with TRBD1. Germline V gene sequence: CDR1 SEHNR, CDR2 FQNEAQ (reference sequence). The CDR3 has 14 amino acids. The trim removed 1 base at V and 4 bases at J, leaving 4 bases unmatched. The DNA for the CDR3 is TGTGCCAGCAGCTTAGGGGGGACAGTTTACGAGCAGTACTTC. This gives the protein CASSLGGTVYEQYF.

The CDR3 sequence is CASSPKGALSTDTQYF. CDR3 bases: TGTGCCAGCTCACCAAAGGGGGCGCTGAGCACAGATACGCAGTATTTT. The V and J genes are TRBV18 and TRBJ2-3; 7 bases are a match to TRBD1. Per germline, CDR1 KGHSH and CDR2 LQKENI. After removal of 2 bases from V and 0 bases from J, the junction contained 5 bases not matched to a gene. The CDR3 has 16 residues. The variable domain in full, with the rest retrieved from reference TRBV18 and TRBJ2-3, is NAGVMQNPRHLVRRRGQEARLRCSPMKGHSHVYWYRQLPEEGLKFMVYLQKENIIDESGMPKERFSAEFPKEGPSILRIQQVVRGDSAAYFCASSPKGALSTDTQYFGPGTRLTVL.

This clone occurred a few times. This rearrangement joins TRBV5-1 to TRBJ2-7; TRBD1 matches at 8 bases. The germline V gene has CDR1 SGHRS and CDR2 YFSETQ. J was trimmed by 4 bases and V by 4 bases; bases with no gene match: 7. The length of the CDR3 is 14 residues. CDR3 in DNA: TGCGCCAGCAGCCCTATCGGGACAGGTTACGAGCAGTACTTC. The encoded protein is CASSPIGTGYEQYF.

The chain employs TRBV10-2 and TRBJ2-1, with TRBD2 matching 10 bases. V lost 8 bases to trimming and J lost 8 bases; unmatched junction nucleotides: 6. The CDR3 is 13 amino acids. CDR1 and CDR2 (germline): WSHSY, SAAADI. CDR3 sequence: CASGASGSDEQFF. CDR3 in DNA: TGCGCCAGCGGGGCTAGCGGGAGTGATGAGCAGTTCTTC.

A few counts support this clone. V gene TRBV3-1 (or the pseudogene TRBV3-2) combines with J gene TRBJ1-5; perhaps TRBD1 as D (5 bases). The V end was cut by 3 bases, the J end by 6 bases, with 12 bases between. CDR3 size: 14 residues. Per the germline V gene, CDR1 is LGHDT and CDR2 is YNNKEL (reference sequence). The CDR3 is CASSQWGVRQPQHF. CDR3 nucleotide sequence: TGTGCCAGCAGCCAGTGGGGGGTTCGTCAGCCCCAGCATTTT.

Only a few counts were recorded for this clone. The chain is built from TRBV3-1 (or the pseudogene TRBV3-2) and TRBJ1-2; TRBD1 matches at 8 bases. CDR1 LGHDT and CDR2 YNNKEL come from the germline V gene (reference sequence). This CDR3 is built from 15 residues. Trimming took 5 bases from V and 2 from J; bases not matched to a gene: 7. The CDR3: CASSSLWTGNYGYTF. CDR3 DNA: TGTGCCAGCAGCTCCCTTTGGACAGGGAACTATGGCTACACCTTC.

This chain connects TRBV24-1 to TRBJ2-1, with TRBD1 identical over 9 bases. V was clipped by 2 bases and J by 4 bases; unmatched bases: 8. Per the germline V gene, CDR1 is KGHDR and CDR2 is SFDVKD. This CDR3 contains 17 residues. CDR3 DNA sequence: TGTGCCACCAGTGATTCGAGGGGGACAGGGAGATACAATGAGCAGTTCTTC. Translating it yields CATSDSRGTGRYNEQFF.

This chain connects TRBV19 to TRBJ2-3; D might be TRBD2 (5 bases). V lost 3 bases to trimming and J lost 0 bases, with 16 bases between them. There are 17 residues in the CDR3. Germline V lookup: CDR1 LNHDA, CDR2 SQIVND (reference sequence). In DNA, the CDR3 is TGTGCCAGTAGTATCGTCTTCGGAGCGGCTAGCACAGATACGCAGTATTTT. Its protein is CASSIVFGAASTDTQYF.

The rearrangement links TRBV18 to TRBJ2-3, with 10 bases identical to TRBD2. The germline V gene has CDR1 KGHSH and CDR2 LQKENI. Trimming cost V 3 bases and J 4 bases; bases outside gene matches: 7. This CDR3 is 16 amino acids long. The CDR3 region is CASSPPGLAAPDTQYF. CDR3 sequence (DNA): TGTGCCAGCTCACCCCCCGGACTAGCGGCTCCAGATACGCAGTATTTT.